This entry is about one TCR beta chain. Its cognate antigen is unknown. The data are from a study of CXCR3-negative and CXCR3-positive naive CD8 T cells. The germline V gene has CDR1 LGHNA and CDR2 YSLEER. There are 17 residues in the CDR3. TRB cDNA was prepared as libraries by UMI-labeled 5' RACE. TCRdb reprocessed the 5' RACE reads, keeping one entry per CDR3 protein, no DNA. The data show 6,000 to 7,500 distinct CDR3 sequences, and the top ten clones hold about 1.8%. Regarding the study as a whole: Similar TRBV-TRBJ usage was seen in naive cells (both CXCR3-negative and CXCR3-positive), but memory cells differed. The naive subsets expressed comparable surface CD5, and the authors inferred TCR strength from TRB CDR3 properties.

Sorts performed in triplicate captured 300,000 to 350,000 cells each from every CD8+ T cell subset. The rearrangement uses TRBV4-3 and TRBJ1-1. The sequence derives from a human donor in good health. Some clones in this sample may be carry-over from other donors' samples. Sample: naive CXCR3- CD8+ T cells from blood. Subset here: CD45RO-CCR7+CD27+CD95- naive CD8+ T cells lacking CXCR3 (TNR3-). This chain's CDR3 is CASSQDGASNLHTEAFF.